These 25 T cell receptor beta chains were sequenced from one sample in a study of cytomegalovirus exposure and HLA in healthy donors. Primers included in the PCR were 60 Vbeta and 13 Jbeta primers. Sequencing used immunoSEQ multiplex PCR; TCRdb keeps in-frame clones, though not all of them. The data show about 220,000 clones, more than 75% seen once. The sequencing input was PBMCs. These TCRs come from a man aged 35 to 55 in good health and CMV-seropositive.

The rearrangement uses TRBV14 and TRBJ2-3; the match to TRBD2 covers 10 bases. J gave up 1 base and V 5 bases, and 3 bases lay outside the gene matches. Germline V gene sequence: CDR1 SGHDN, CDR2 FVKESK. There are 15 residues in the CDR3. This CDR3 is CASSVLAGGTDTQYF. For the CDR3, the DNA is TGTGCCAGCAGCGTTCTAGCGGGAGGCACAGATACGCAGTATTTT. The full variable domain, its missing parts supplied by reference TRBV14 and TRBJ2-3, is EAGVTQFPSHSVIEKGQTVTLRCDPISGHDNLYWYRRVMGKEIKFLLHFVKESKQDESGMPNNRFLAERTGGTYSTLKVQPAELEDSGVYFCASSVLAGGTDTQYFGPGTRLTVL.

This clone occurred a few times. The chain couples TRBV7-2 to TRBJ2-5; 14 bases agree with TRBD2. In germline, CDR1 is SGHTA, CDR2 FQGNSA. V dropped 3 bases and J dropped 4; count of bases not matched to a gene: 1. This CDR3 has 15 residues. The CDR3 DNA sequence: TGTGCCAGCAGCTTGACTAGCGGGAGGGCAGAGACCCAGTACTTC. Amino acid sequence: CASSLTSGRAETQYF.

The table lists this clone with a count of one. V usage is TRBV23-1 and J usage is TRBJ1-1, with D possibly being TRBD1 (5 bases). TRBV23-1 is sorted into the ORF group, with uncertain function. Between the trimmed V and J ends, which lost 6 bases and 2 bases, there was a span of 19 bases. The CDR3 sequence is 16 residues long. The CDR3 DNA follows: TGCGCCAGCAGCGCTACCCCGCGGGGCGTCAACACTGAAGCTTTCTTT. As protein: CASSATPRGVNTEAFF.

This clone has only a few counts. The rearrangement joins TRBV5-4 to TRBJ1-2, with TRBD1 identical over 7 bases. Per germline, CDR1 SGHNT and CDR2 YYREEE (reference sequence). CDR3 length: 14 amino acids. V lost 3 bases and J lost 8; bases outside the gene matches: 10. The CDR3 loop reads CASSSLSTGTGYTF. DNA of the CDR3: TGTGCCAGCAGCTCGCTCTCGACAGGGACCGGCTACACCTTC.

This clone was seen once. The CDR3 loop is CASSPRGESDTQYF. Here the CDR3 DNA reads TGTGCCAGCAGCCCCCGGGGAGAGTCAGATACGCAGTATTTT. The rearrangement joins TRBV7-3 to TRBJ2-3; D may be TRBD2 (5 bases). This CDR3 spans 14 amino acids. CDR1 and CDR2 from the germline V gene are SGHTA and FQGTGA. Trimming removed 5 bases from V and 4 bases from J, with 13 bases in between.

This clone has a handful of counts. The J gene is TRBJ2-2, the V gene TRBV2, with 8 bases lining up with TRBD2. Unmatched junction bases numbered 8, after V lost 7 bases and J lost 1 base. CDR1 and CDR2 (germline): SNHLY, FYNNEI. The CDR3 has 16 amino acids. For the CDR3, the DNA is TGTGCCAGCATAGTGGAGGCGGGAGGGAACACCGGGGAGCTGTTTTTT. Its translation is CASIVEAGGNTGELFF.

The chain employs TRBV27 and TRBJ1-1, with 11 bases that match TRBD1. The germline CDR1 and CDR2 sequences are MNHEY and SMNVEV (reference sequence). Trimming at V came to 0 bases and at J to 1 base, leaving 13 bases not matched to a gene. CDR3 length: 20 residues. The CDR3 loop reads CASSLSLPGQGALTNTEAFF. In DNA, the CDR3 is TGTGCCAGCAGTTTATCGCTTCCAGGACAGGGGGCTTTGACGAACACTGAAGCTTTCTTT.

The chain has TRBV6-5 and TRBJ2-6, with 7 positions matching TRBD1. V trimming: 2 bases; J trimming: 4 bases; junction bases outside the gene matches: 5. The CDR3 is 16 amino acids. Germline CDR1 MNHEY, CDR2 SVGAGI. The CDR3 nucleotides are TGTGCCAGCAGTTACACTACAGGGGTCGGGGCCAACGTCCTGACTTTC. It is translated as CASSYTTGVGANVLTF.

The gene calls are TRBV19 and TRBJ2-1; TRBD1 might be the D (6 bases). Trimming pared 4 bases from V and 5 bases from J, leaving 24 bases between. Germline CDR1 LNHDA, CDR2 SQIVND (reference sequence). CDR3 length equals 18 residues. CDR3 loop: CASSTRLAPGHLHNEQFF. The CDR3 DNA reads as TGTGCCAGTAGTACCCGTCTGGCCCCGGGACACTTGCACAATGAGCAGTTCTTC. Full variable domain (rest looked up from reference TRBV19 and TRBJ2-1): DGGITQSPKYLFRKEGQNVTLSCEQNLNHDAMYWYRQDPGQGLRLIYYSQIVNDFQKGDIAEGYSVSREKKESFPLTVTSAQKNPTAFYLCASSTRLAPGHLHNEQFFGPGTRLTVL.

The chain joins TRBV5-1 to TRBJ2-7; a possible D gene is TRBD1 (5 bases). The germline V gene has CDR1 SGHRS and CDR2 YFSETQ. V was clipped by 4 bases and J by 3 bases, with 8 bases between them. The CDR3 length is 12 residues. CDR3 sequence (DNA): TGCGCCAGCAGCCATACAGGCTACGAGCAGTACTTC. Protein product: CASSHTGYEQYF.

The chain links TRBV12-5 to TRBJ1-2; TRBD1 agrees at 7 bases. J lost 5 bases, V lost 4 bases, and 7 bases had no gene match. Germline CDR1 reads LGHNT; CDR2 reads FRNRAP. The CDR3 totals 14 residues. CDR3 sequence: CASGWQGGSYGYTF. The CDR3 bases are TGTGCTAGTGGTTGGCAGGGGGGATCTTATGGCTACACCTTC.

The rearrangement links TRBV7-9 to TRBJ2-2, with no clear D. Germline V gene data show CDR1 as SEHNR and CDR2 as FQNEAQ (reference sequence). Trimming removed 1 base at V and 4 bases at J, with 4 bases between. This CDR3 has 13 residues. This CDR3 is CASSLGATGELFF. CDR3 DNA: TGTGCCAGCAGCTTAGGAGCCACCGGGGAGCTGTTTTTT. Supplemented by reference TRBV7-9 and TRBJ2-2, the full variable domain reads DTGVSQNPRHKITKRGQNVTFRCDPISEHNRLYWYRQTLGQGPEFLTYFQNEAQLEKSRLLSDRFSAERPKGSFSTLEIQRTEQGDSAMYLCASSLGATGELFFGEGSRLTVL.

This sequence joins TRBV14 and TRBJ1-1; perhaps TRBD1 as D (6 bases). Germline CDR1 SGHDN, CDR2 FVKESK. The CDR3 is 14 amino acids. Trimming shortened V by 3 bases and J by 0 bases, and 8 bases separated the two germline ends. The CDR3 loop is CASSQDSMNTEAFF. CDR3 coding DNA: TGTGCCAGCAGCCAGGACAGCATGAACACTGAAGCTTTCTTT.

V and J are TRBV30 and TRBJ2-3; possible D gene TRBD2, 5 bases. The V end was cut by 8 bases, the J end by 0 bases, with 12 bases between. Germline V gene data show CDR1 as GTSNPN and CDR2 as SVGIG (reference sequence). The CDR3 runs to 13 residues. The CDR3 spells CATADFSTDTQYF. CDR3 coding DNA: TGTGCCACAGCGGATTTTAGCACAGATACGCAGTATTTT.

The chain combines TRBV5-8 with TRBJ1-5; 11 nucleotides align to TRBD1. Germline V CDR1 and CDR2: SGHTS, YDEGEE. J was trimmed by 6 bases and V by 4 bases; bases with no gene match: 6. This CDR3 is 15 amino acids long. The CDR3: CASSAGTGGAQPQHF. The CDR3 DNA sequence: TGTGCCAGCAGCGCCGGGACAGGGGGTGCTCAGCCCCAGCATTTT.

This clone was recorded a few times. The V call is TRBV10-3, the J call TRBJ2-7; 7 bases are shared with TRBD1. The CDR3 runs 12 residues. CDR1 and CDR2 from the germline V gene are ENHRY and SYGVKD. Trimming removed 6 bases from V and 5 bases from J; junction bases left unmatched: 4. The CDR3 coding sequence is TGTGCCATCAGCGAGGGACAGAACGAGCAGTACGTC. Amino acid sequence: CAISEGQNEQYV.

In DNA form, the CDR3 reads TGTGCCAGCAGTTATAGCTCCTACGAGCAGTACTTC. Translating it yields CASSYSSYEQYF. The chain couples TRBV6-6 to TRBJ2-7; D remains ambiguous. Trimming removed 3 bases from V and 0 bases from J, with 3 bases in between. Per the germline V gene, CDR1 is MNHNY and CDR2 is SVGAGI (reference sequence). CDR3 length: 12 amino acids.

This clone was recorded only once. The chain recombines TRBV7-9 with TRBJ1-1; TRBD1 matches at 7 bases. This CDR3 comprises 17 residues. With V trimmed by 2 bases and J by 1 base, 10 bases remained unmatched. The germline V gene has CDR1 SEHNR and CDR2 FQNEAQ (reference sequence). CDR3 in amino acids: CASSLSRGQTPNTEAFF. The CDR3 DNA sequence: TGTGCCAGCAGCTTATCCCGGGGACAGACCCCGAACACTGAAGCTTTCTTT.

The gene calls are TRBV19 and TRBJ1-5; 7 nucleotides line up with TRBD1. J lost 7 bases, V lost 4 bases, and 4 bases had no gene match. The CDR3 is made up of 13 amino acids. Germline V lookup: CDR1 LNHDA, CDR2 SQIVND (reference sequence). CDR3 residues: CASSREQGQPQHF. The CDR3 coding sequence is TGTGCCAGTAGTAGGGAACAGGGGCAGCCCCAGCATTTT.

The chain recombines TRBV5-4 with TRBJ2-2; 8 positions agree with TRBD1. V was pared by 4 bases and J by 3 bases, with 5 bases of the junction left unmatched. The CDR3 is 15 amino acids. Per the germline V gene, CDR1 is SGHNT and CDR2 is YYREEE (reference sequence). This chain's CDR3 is CASSQGAGHTGELFF. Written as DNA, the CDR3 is TGTGCCAGCAGCCAGGGGGCGGGGCACACCGGGGAGCTGTTTTTT. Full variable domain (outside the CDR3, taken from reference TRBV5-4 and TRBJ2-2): ETGVTQSPTHLIKTRGQQVTLRCSSQSGHNTVSWYQQALGQGPQFIFQYYREEENGRGNFPPRFSGLQFPNYSSELNVNALELDDSALYLCASSQGAGHTGELFFGEGSRLTVL.

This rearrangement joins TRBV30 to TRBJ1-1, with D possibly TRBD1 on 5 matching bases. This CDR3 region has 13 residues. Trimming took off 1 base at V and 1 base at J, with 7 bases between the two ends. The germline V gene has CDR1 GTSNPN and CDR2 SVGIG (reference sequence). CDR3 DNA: TGTGCCTGGAGTGGGGGCACGAACACTGAAGCTTTCTTT. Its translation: CAWSGGTNTEAFF.

DNA of the CDR3: TGTGCCAGCACCGACGCAGATTCAGGGTCATACGAGCAGTACGTC. Protein: CASTDADSGSYEQYV. The chain uses TRBV5-8 and TRBJ2-7, with TRBD1 as a possible D gene (5 bases). The germline V and J ends were trimmed by 6 bases and 4 bases, with 20 bases remaining between them. This CDR3 is 15 amino acids long. Germline V gene sequence: CDR1 SGHTS, CDR2 YDEGEE.

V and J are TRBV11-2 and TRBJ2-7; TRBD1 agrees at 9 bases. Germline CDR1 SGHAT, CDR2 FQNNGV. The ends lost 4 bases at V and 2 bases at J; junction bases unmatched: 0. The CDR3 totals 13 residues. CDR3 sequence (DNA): TGTGCCAGCAGCTGGGACAGGGCCTACGAGCAGTACTTC. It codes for CASSWDRAYEQYF.

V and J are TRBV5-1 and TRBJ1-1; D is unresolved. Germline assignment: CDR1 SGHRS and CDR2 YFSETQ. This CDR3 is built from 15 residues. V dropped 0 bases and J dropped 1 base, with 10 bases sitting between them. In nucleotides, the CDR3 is TGCGCCAGCAGCTTGGTCGGGAGGTCGAACACTGAAGCTTTCTTT. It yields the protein CASSLVGRSNTEAFF.

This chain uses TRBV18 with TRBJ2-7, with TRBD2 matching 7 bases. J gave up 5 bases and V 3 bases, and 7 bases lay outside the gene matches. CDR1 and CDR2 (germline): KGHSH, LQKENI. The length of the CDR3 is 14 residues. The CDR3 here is CASSPSGGWDEQYV. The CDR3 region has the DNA TGTGCCAGCTCACCCTCCGGGGGGTGGGACGAGCAGTACGTC.